Presented here are 23 T cell receptor beta chains from one specimen sequenced in a study of T cells in localized non-small cell lung cancer. Libraries were prepared by immunoSEQ multiplex PCR; TCRdb keeps only in-frame clonotypes and omits some of them. Of more than 30,000 clones listed, just under 80% are singletons. This sample comprised peripheral blood, obtained before any cancer treatment. These receptors were taken from a male donor older than 55 with stage II squamous cell lung carcinoma.

The chain links TRBV7-6 to TRBJ2-2; D not certain. The V gene's germline CDR1 is SGHVS and CDR2 FNYEAQ. V lost 1 base and J 3 bases, leaving 9 bases between the germline ends. The CDR3 runs to 15 residues. The CDR3 protein is CASSLGLGDTGELFF. The CDR3 DNA sequence: TGTGCCAGCAGCTTAGGGCTTGGCGACACCGGGGAGCTGTTTTTT.

This clone occurred many times. The rearrangement links TRBV19 to TRBJ1-1; possible D gene TRBD1, 5 bases. Deletions cut 9 bases from V and 5 bases from J, with 19 bases between. Germline lookup yields CDR1 LNHDA and CDR2 SQIVND (reference sequence). The CDR3 has 14 residues. The CDR3 region is CASARGGKRTEAFF. The CDR3, as DNA: TGTGCCAGCGCCCGGGGGGGGAAGAGGACTGAAGCTTTCTTT. The entire variable domain, with the rest obtained from reference TRBV19 and TRBJ1-1, is as follows: DGGITQSPKYLFRKEGQNVTLSCEQNLNHDAMYWYRQDPGQGLRLIYYSQIVNDFQKGDIAEGYSVSREKKESFPLTVTSAQKNPTAFYLCASARGGKRTEAFFGQGTRLTVV.

This chain connects TRBV7-3 to TRBJ2-6; TRBD1 might be the D (5 bases). V shed 5 bases and J shed 2 bases, with 13 bases lying between them. The CDR3 spans 16 residues. Per the germline V gene, CDR1 is SGHTA and CDR2 is FQGTGA. CDR3 sequence (DNA): TGTGCCAGCAGCCCGAAGCCAGGGACTGGGGCCAACGTCCTGACTTTC. Its protein is CASSPKPGTGANVLTF.

The CDR3 DNA reads as TGTGCCAGCAGCCCCCTACGACAGGCGGGCAATGAGCAGTTCTTC. Its translation: CASSPLRQAGNEQFF. This chain uses TRBV4-2 with TRBJ2-1; D may be TRBD1 (6 bases). V lost 4 bases and J lost 6, with 16 bases in between. CDR1 is LGHNA, CDR2 YNFKEQ, per germline. This CDR3 region has 15 residues.

This clone was counted only a few times. J is TRBJ1-2 and V is TRBV10-3; perhaps TRBD1 as D (6 bases). CDR1 and CDR2 (germline): ENHRY, SYGVKD. The V gene lost 10 bases and the J gene lost 8 bases, with 26 bases spanning the gap. The CDR3 covers 15 residues. DNA for the CDR3: TGTGCCACAGAGACTTTACCTAGGGGGGCGCACGGCTACACCTTC. It codes for CATETLPRGAHGYTF.

This chain joins TRBV28 and TRBJ1-4; unclear D gene. From germline, CDR1 is MDHEN and CDR2 SYDVKM. V gave up 6 bases and J gave up 0 bases, with 11 bases separating them. CDR3 length: 15 amino acids. This CDR3 reads CASRQTLATNEKLFF. DNA for the CDR3: TGTGCCAGCAGGCAAACACTTGCAACTAATGAAAAACTGTTTTTT.

The gene calls are TRBV18 and TRBJ2-7; TRBD2 aligns across 12 bases. The CDR3 extends over 18 amino acids. Germline CDR1 reads KGHSH; CDR2 reads LQKENI. The V segment lost 2 bases and the J segment 3 bases; nucleotides outside the gene matches: 11. Here the CDR3 reads CASSPGLAGRTTFYEQYF. The CDR3 DNA sequence: TGTGCCAGCTCACCAGGACTAGCGGGGCGGACTACCTTCTACGAGCAGTACTTC.

CDR3 nucleotides: TGTGCCAGCAGCCCCCGACAGGGGGCGAACACTGAAGCTTTCTTT. Protein product: CASSPRQGANTEAFF. The chain employs TRBV5-4 and TRBJ1-1; 10 bases are shared with TRBD1. The CDR3 sequence is 15 residues long. Germline lookup yields CDR1 SGHNT and CDR2 YYREEE (reference sequence). V lost 4 bases to trimming and J lost 1 base; unmatched junction nucleotides: 4.

This clone was detected once. The chain recombines TRBV5-8 with TRBJ2-1; 8 bases align to TRBD1. The germline CDR1 and CDR2 sequences are SGHTS and YDEGEE. The CDR3 has 13 amino acids. V lost 1 base and J lost 7; bases outside the gene matches: 1. Here the CDR3 reads CASSLNRGNEQFF. The CDR3 bases are TGTGCCAGCAGCTTGAACAGGGGGAATGAGCAGTTCTTC.

About this clone: Other DNA sequences in the same sample also yield this CDR3. This chain joins TRBV4-1 and TRBJ1-2, with D possibly TRBD1 on 6 matching bases. The CDR3 is made up of 15 amino acids. Germline loops: CDR1 MGHRA, CDR2 YSYEKL. Trimming removed 0 bases from V and 8 bases from J, with 16 bases in between. The CDR3 DNA is TGCGCCAGCAGCCAAGATGACGGGGGGCCGGGGGGCTACACCTTC. Translating gives CASSQDDGGPGGYTF.

The CDR3 DNA is TGTGCCTGGAGATTAGCCGACAGACTTTACACTGAAGCTTTCTTT. Translation: CAWRLADRLYTEAFF. The rearrangement links TRBV30 to TRBJ1-1; maybe TRBD1 (5 bases). The CDR3 has 15 residues. Germline CDR1 and CDR2: GTSNPN and SVGIG (reference sequence). With 3 bases removed from V and 3 bases from J, the gap between germline ends came to 17 bases.

This sequence joins TRBV11-2 and TRBJ1-2, with a possible D match to TRBD1 (5 bases). Looked up from germline, CDR1 is SGHAT and CDR2 is FQNNGV. The germline V and J ends were trimmed by 1 base and 1 base, with 10 bases remaining between them. CDR3 length: 15 residues. The CDR3 DNA reads as TGTGCCAGCAGCTTAGGGCAGGGAGGTAACTATGGCTACACCTTC. Protein product: CASSLGQGGNYGYTF. The full variable domain, in which reference TRBV11-2 and TRBJ1-2 provide the parts outside the CDR3, is EAGVAQSPRYKIIEKRQSVAFWCNPISGHATLYWYQQILGQGPKLLIQFQNNGVVDDSQLPKDRFSAERLKGVDSTLKIQPAKLEDSAVYLCASSLGQGGNYGYTFGSGTRLTVV.

This clone has only a few counts. V usage is TRBV6-5 and J usage is TRBJ2-1; D uncertain. V dropped 7 bases and J dropped 0 bases, with 10 bases sitting between them. CDR3 length equals 14 residues. Germline loops: CDR1 MNHEY, CDR2 SVGAGI. CDR3 residues: CASKGGDSYNEQFF. The CDR3 DNA reads as TGTGCCAGCAAGGGCGGCGACTCCTACAATGAGCAGTTCTTC.

The chain couples TRBV18 to TRBJ2-5, with D possibly being TRBD2 (5 bases). CDR1 KGHSH and CDR2 LQKENI come from the germline V gene. This CDR3 has 14 residues. V gave up 0 bases and J gave up 7 bases, with 12 bases separating them. CDR3 nucleotides: TGTGCCAGCTCACCACCGGCAGCACGGGGGACCCAGTACTTC. Its translation is CASSPPAARGTQYF.

The chain joins TRBV29-1 to TRBJ1-3; D is undetermined. V was shortened by 2 bases and J by 0 bases, with 5 bases between the two germline ends. From germline, CDR1 is SQVTM and CDR2 ANQGSEA. CDR3 size: 13 residues. CDR3 in amino acids: CSVERNSGNTIYF. Written as DNA, the CDR3 is TGCAGCGTTGAAAGGAACTCTGGAAACACCATATATTTT. The full variable domain, in which reference TRBV29-1 and TRBJ1-3 provide the parts outside the CDR3, is SAVISQKPSRDICQRGTSLTIQCQVDSQVTMMFWYRQQPGQSLTLIATANQGSEATYESGFVIDKFPISRPNLTFSTLTVSNMSPEDSSIYLCSVERNSGNTIYFGEGSWLTVV.

The rearrangement uses TRBV6-1 and TRBJ2-2, with TRBD1 matching over 7 bases. The J segment lost 1 base and the V segment lost 7 bases, leaving 3 bases of the junction unmatched. CDR3 length equals 14 residues. CDR1 is MNHNS, CDR2 SASEGT, per germline. CDR3 sequence (DNA): TGTGCCAGCACGAGGACAGGGAACACCGGGGAGCTGTTTTTT. It specifies CASTRTGNTGELFF.

The chain employs TRBV5-6 and TRBJ2-2; 10 positions agree with TRBD2. The CDR3 has 15 amino acids. From germline, CDR1 is SGHDT and CDR2 YYEEEE. V shed 7 bases, J shed 5 bases, and the junction held 8 bases outside the gene matches. The CDR3 here is CASLPDSGGTGELFF. For the CDR3, the DNA is TGTGCCAGCCTACCCGATAGCGGGGGGACCGGGGAGCTGTTTTTT.

The chain carries TRBV6-5 and TRBJ1-3; no reliable D call. Per the germline V gene, CDR1 is MNHEY and CDR2 is SVGAGI. The V end was cut by 7 bases, the J end by 4 bases, with 8 bases between. The CDR3 sequence is 12 residues long. The CDR3 loop reads CASKTSGNTIYF. CDR3 in DNA: TGTGCCAGCAAGACTTCCGGAAACACCATATATTTT.

J is TRBJ1-2 and V is TRBV11-2; 8 nucleotides align to TRBD1. This CDR3 has 12 residues. Germline values: CDR1 SGHAT, CDR2 FQNNGV. V was pared by 5 bases and J by 8 bases, with 4 bases of the junction left unmatched. CDR3 nucleotides: TGTGCCAGCAGCCCGACAGGGGAAGGCTACACCTTC. It is translated as CASSPTGEGYTF.

The chain links TRBV5-1 to TRBJ1-6; D remains unclear. Germline-derived CDR1 and CDR2 are SGHRS and YFSETQ. V shed 1 base and J shed 6 bases, with 14 bases lying between them. This CDR3 has 16 residues. Written as DNA, the CDR3 is TGCGCCAGCAGCTTGATGAGCGCTGGCTCTAATTCACCCCTCCACTTT. Its protein is CASSLMSAGSNSPLHF.

The CDR3 DNA reads as TGCAGCGTTGACCACAGCGAGGGTTACAATGAGCAGTTCTTC. It translates to CSVDHSEGYNEQFF. J is TRBJ2-1 and V is TRBV29-1; possible D gene TRBD2, 5 bases. The CDR3 is made up of 14 amino acids. Trimming removed 3 bases at V and 4 bases at J, with 13 bases between. Germline-derived CDR1 and CDR2 are SQVTM and ANQGSEA.

The genes are TRBV5-1 and TRBJ2-1, with TRBD2 identical over 7 bases. The germline gives CDR1 SGHRS, CDR2 YFSETQ. Losses at the gene ends were 7 bases for V and 7 bases for J; bases not matched to a gene: 11. This CDR3 has 14 residues. The CDR3 DNA sequence: TGCGCCAGCTTAGCCGGGACTAAGGGAAATGAGCAGTTCTTC. As protein: CASLAGTKGNEQFF.

The CDR3 loop is CASSSGQGYGYTF. In nucleotides, the CDR3 is TGTGCCAGCAGCTCGGGACAGGGGTATGGCTACACCTTC. This chain links TRBV7-2 with TRBJ1-2; 10 nucleotides align to TRBD1. With V trimmed by 4 bases and J by 5 bases, 1 base remained unmatched. The germline V gene has CDR1 SGHTA and CDR2 FQGNSA. This CDR3 region has 13 residues.